These T cell receptor beta chains were read from a single sample in a study of blood T cell repertoires in COVID-19. Profiling relied on immunoSEQ multiplex PCR, and the TCRdb table lists in-frame clones only, not all of them. The sample contains 200,000 to 300,000 clones, roughly 83% of which appear only once. Source material: peripheral blood. The receptors come from a woman older than 75 with acute or convalescent COVID-19. Each CDR3 is given with its conserved first and last residue. The D gene is left open where the match is weak. Size values are once, few and many counts, or a class for expanded clones, and some rows have none.

TRBJ2-7,.,TRBV30,.,CAWSVGPGDYEQYF,TGTGCCTGGAGTGTAGGACCGGGGGACTACGAGCAGTACTTC
TRBJ2-1,TRBD2,TRBV18,.,CASSPGLAGEGSYNEQFF,TGTGCCAGCTCACCCGGACTAGCGGGGGAGGGGTCCTACAATGAGCAGTTCTTC
TRBJ1-2,.,TRBV28,.,CASSSNYGYTF,TGTGCCAGCAGCAGTAACTATGGCTACACCTTC
TRBJ1-2,.,TRBV6-5,.,CASRTGGGTGYTF,TGTGCCAGCAGAACGGGGGGGGGCACTGGCTACACCTTC
TRBJ2-1,TRBD1,TRBV29-1,.,CSVLGQGYNEQFF,TGCAGCGTGCTGGGACAGGGTTACAATGAGCAGTTCTTC
TRBJ2-3,TRBD2,TRBV7-2,.,CASSLPLAGADTQYF,TGTGCCAGCAGCTTACCGCTAGCGGGGGCAGATACGCAGTATTTT
TRBJ2-6,.,TRBV19,.,CATTDRGLAGVYSGANVLTF,TGTGCCACCACGGACAGGGGGCTAGCGGGGGTTTACTCTGGGGCCAACGTCCTGACTTTC
TRBJ2-7,.,TRBV4-1,.,CASSQDFSYEQYF,TGCGCCAGCAGCCAAGATTTCAGCTACGAGCAGTACTTC
TRBJ1-5,.,TRBV28,.,CASSFGLAGYNNQPQHF,TGTGCCAGCAGTTTTGGCTTGGCGGGGTATAACAATCAGCCCCAGCATTTT
TRBJ1-6,TRBD1,TRBV5-4,.,CASSPNRGNNSPLHF,TGTGCCAGCAGCCCCAACAGGGGAAATAATTCACCCCTCCACTTT
TRBJ1-1,.,TRBV3-1/TRBV3-2,once,CASSHSTGNTEAFF,TGTGCCAGCAGCCACTCGACGGGGAACACTGAAGCTTTCTTT
TRBJ1-5,TRBD1,TRBV7-2,.,CASSQGQGVRTQHF,TGTGCCAGCAGCCAAGGACAGGGGGTAAGGACCCAGCATTTT
TRBJ1-4,.,TRBV6-6,.,CASSYRQGYEKLFF,TGTGCCAGCAGTTACAGGCAGGGGTATGAAAAACTGTTTTTT
TRBJ2-7,TRBD1,TRBV5-6,.,CASSPGGRVSYEQYF,TGTGCCAGCAGTCCAGGGGGCAGAGTCTCCTACGAGCAGTACTTC
TRBJ1-5,.,TRBV5-5,.,CASSLVSTLEQPQHF,TGTGCCAGCAGCTTGGTGTCAACCCTCGAGCAGCCCCAGCATTTT
TRBJ1-3,.,TRBV7-8,.,CASTQTGRAGNTIYF,TGTGCCAGCACCCAAACAGGGAGAGCTGGAAACACCATATATTTT
TRBJ1-6,.,TRBV30,.,CAWSVPGNSPLHF,TGTGCCTGGAGTGTACCCGGTAATTCACCCCTCCACTTT
TRBJ2-7,.,TRBV11-2,.,CASSPQGETYEQYF,TGTGCCAGCAGTCCACAGGGTGAGACCTACGAGCAGTACTTC
TRBJ2-3,.,TRBV4-2,.,CASSPIGTTDTQYF,TGTGCCAGCAGCCCAATCGGGACTACAGATACGCAGTATTTT
TRBJ1-1,.,TRBV2,.,CASSEWGVTVNTEAFF,TGTGCCAGCAGTGAATGGGGGGTCACCGTGAACACTGAAGCTTTCTTT
TRBJ1-1,TRBD1,TRBV5-6,.,CASSSGTGGHTEAFF,TGTGCCAGCAGCTCCGGGACAGGGGGCCACACTGAAGCTTTCTTT
TRBJ2-4,TRBD1,TRBV5-1,.,CASSYRTGDGNIQYF,TGCGCCAGCAGCTACAGGACAGGGGACGGTAACATTCAGTACTTC
TRBJ2-1,.,TRBV4-2,once,CASSQVGQDNEQFF,TGTGCCAGCAGCCAAGTTGGGCAGGACAATGAGCAGTTCTTC
TRBJ2-7,TRBD1,TRBV2,few,CASSRDRGPYEQYF,TGTGCCAGCAGCCGGGACAGGGGACCTTACGAGCAGTACTTC
TRBJ1-1,.,TRBV7-8,.,CASSLGSADSAEAFF,TGTGCCAGCAGCTTAGGATCGGCGGACAGCGCTGAAGCTTTCTTT
TRBJ2-3,TRBD2,TRBV2,.,CASTGTRGGNTQYF,TGTGCCAGCACCGGGACTAGAGGAGGGAATACGCAGTATTTT
TRBJ2-5,TRBD2,TRBV3-1/TRBV3-2,once,CASSPKAPRLAGGPGTQYF,TGTGCCAGCAGCCCCAAGGCCCCTCGACTAGCGGGGGGGCCGGGGACCCAGTACTTC
TRBJ2-7,TRBD1,TRBV2,.,CASRGDLQGPYEQYF,TGTGCCAGCAGGGGGGACCTACAGGGGCCCTACGAGCAGTACTTC
TRBJ1-5,.,TRBV21-1,.,CASSAPDRRVRNQPQHF,TGTGCCAGCAGCGCACCCGACAGGCGAGTGAGGAATCAGCCCCAGCATTTT
TRBJ2-3,TRBD2,TRBV7-2,.,CASSLGSGGTDTQYF,TGTGCCAGCAGCTTAGGTAGCGGGGGCACAGATACGCAGTATTTT
TRBJ1-5,TRBD1,TRBV5-1,.,CASSQGQGGQPQHF,TGCGCCAGCAGCCAGGGACAGGGAGGCCAGCCCCAGCATTTT
TRBJ1-6,.,TRBV2,.,CASSGPAGPNSPLHF,TGTGCCAGCAGTGGCCCGGCAGGGCCAAATTCACCCCTCCACTTT
TRBJ2-7,TRBD1,TRBV28,few,CASSPAGTGTEYF,TGTGCCAGCAGTCCGGCCGGGACAGGGACGGAGTACTTC
TRBJ1-1,.,TRBV2,few,CASGSDMNTEAFF,TGTGCCAGCGGGTCAGACATGAACACTGAAGCTTTCTTT
TRBJ1-5,.,TRBV10-3,.,CAISEPSGGLGVDQPQHF,TGTGCCATCAGTGAGCCCTCCGGGGGGCTAGGGGTAGATCAGCCCCAGCATTTT
TRBJ2-1,.,TRBV28,.,CASSFRGGRDEQFF,TGTGCCAGCAGTTTCCGGGGAGGTCGGGATGAGCAGTTCTTC
TRBJ2-2,TRBD2,TRBV7-2,once,CASSSAPGLAGGRATGELFF,TGTGCCAGCAGCTCAGCCCCGGGACTAGCGGGGGGGCGGGCCACCGGGGAGCTGTTTTTT
TRBJ1-5,TRBD1,TRBV5-1,.,CASSLETGGGQPQHF,TGCGCCAGCAGCTTGGAGACAGGGGGAGGTCAGCCCCAGCATTTT
TRBJ1-5,TRBD1,TRBV28,.,CASSLTPLEGAQPQHF,TGTGCCAGCAGTTTAACCCCGTTGGAGGGGGCACAGCCCCAGCATTTT
TRBJ2-1,.,TRBV28,.,CASRQRARNEQFF,TGTGCCAGCAGACAGCGGGCGAGGAATGAGCAGTTCTTC
TRBJ2-5,.,TRBV5-1,.,CASSLGAGEETQYF,TGCGCCAGCAGCTTGGGGGCAGGGGAAGAGACCCAGTACTTC
TRBJ1-1,.,TRBV2,.,CASRDTNTEAFF,TGTGCCAGTAGGGACACGAACACTGAAGCTTTCTTT
TRBJ1-6,TRBD1,TRBV28,.,CASSPVDREHSPLHF,TGTGCCAGCAGCCCCGTGGACAGGGAGCATTCACCCCTCCACTTT
TRBJ2-1,TRBD2,TRBV11-3,once,CASSLGALAGGDNEQFF,TGTGCCAGCAGCTTAGGGGCCCTAGCGGGGGGAGACAATGAGCAGTTCTTC
TRBJ1-1,TRBD1,TRBV6-5,few,CAVQTGQKNTEAFF,TGTGCCGTGCAGACAGGGCAAAAGAACACTGAAGCTTTCTTT
TRBJ2-1,TRBD2,TRBV2,.,CASPGLAGGLANEQFF,TGTGCCAGCCCGGGACTAGCGGGGGGACTTGCTAATGAGCAGTTCTTC
TRBJ1-2,.,TRBV28,.,CATLNSNYGYTF,TGTGCCACCTTGAACAGTAACTATGGCTACACCTTC
TRBJ2-3,.,TRBV18,.,CASSPLSSLAPDTQYF,TGTGCCAGCTCACCACTGAGCTCGCTAGCCCCAGATACGCAGTATTTT
TRBJ1-1,.,TRBV6-2/TRBV6-3,once,CASSYVPRGGTEAFF,TGTGCCAGCAGTTACGTCCCGCGGGGGGGCACTGAAGCTTTCTTT
TRBJ2-5,.,TRBV11-2,.,CASSLRPSVGETQYF,TGTGCCAGCAGCTTACGTCCCTCAGTTGGAGAGACCCAGTACTTC
TRBJ2-2,.,TRBV19,.,CASSIYTGNTGELFF,TGTGCCAGTAGTATATATACAGGGAACACCGGGGAGCTGTTTTTT
TRBJ1-5,.,TRBV12-3/TRBV12-4,.,CASRGLSNQPQHF,TGTGCCAGCAGGGGACTTAGCAATCAGCCCCAGCATTTT
TRBJ2-5,.,TRBV19,.,CASSIEGRGAFETQYF,TGTGCCAGTAGTATAGAAGGCAGGGGGGCCTTCGAGACCCAGTACTTC
TRBJ1-5,.,TRBV7-3,.,CASSLQGPNQPQHF,TGTGCCAGCAGCTTACAGGGCCCTAATCAGCCCCAGCATTTT
TRBJ1-2,.,TRBV30,.,CAWRGISDTF,TGTGCCTGGAGGGGCATCTCGGACACCTTC
TRBJ1-4,.,TRBV28,.,CASSFPTGYNEKLFF,TGTGCCAGCAGTTTCCCTACAGGGTATAATGAAAAACTGTTTTTT
TRBJ2-1,.,TRBV19,once,CASSQPTGVNNEQFF,TGTGCCAGTAGTCAACCGACGGGGGTGAACAATGAGCAGTTCTTC
TRBJ1-6,.,TRBV19,.,CASTPGLYNSPLHF,TGTGCCAGTACCCCAGGACTTTATAATTCACCCCTCCACTTT
TRBJ1-5,.,TRBV18,.,CASGPGVNQPQHF,TGTGCCAGCGGCCCGGGAGTTAATCAGCCCCAGCATTTT